The clone carrying this TCR beta chain turned up a few times. V was trimmed by 4 bases and J by 10 bases, leaving 17 bases between them. The germline gives CDR1 DFQATT, CDR2 SNEGSKA (reference sequence). The CDR3 has 14 residues. One entry per CDR3 protein results from TCRdb running MiXCR on the 5' RACE reads. Here the sample spans about 92,000 distinct CDR3 sequences, about an eighth being singletons. This specimen comes from a study of early T cells in non-severe SARS-CoV-2 infection. This TCR was recovered from an adult who was a healthcare worker with PCR-confirmed SARS-CoV-2 infection or an uninfected control (not recorded which). Sequenced input: whole blood. The J gene is TRBJ1-6, the V gene TRBV20-1; D might be TRBD1 (5 bases). CDR3 in DNA: TGCAGTGCTACGATTCCCGGGGGTGACTCACCCCTCCACTTT. The encoded protein is CSATIPGGDSPLHF.